These 15 T cell receptor beta chains were sequenced from one sample in a study of blood T cells in healthy people across ages. Primed by a sample-barcoded 5' primer and a J-beta primer mix, a second PCR proceeded for 7 to 11 cycles. Each CDR3 protein gets one entry after TCRdb re-called the 5' RACE reads with MiXCR. The data contain 1.5 million to 2 million distinct CDR3 sequences, roughly 32% of them singletons. What was sequenced was blood. The receptors originated from a woman aged 25 to 39 in good health.

V gene TRBV7-9 combines with J gene TRBJ2-7; D possibly corresponds to TRBD1 (6 bases). From germline, CDR1 is SEHNR and CDR2 FQNEAQ (reference sequence). The CDR3 length is 15 residues. V shed 5 bases and J shed 6 bases, with 20 bases lying between them. This chain's CDR3 is CASSARDKEVSEQYF. The CDR3 DNA reads as TGTGCCAGCAGCGCCCGGGACAAGGAAGTATCCGAGCAGTACTTC.

This clonotype was seen a few times. The V and J genes are TRBV20-1 and TRBJ2-3; D is tentatively TRBD1 or TRBD2 (5 bases each). Germline V gene data show CDR1 as DFQATT and CDR2 as SNEGSKA (reference sequence). V was shortened by 0 bases and J by 4 bases, with 14 bases between the two germline ends. The CDR3 consists of 15 residues. The CDR3, as DNA: TGCAGTGCTAGAGATCTTGGGGGAGAGTCAGATACGCAGTATTTT. Translation gives CSARDLGGESDTQYF.

The sample holds a few counts of this clonotype. The chain uses TRBV6-5 and TRBJ2-7, with 14 bases lining up with TRBD2. Unmatched junction bases numbered 0, after V lost 2 bases and J lost 3 bases. The CDR3 extends over 15 amino acids. Germline-derived CDR1 and CDR2 are MNHEY and SVGAGI. For the CDR3, the DNA is TGTGCCAGCAGTTACGGACTAGCGGGAGGCTACGAGCAGTACTTC. It translates to CASSYGLAGGYEQYF.

The chain joins TRBV10-3 to TRBJ2-1; 9 nucleotides align to TRBD1. The J segment lost 2 bases and the V segment lost 3 bases, leaving 2 bases of the junction unmatched. There are 15 residues in the CDR3. The V gene's germline CDR1 is ENHRY and CDR2 SYGVKD. The CDR3 is CAISDGTGTYNEQFF. CDR3 DNA sequence: TGTGCCATCAGTGATGGGACAGGGACCTACAATGAGCAGTTCTTC.

The genes are TRBV28 and TRBJ1-3; D gene ambiguous. This CDR3 comprises 12 residues. Trimming took 8 bases from V and 5 from J, leaving 10 bases between them. The germline V gene has CDR1 MDHEN and CDR2 SYDVKM. This CDR3 reads CASGGFRNTIYF. The CDR3 DNA follows: TGTGCCAGCGGAGGCTTCAGAAACACCATATATTTT.

This clonotype appeared a single time. This rearrangement joins TRBV3-1 to TRBJ2-3, with a weak D call TRBD1 (8 bases). The CDR3 sequence is 14 residues long. Trimming pared 2 bases from V and 6 bases from J, leaving 12 bases between. The germline V gene has CDR1 LGHDT and CDR2 YNNKEL (reference sequence). The CDR3 here is CASSQTGGGDTQYF. CDR3 nucleotides: TGTGCCAGCAGCCAAACAGGGGGGGGGGATACGCAGTATTTT.

The genes are TRBV4-3 and TRBJ2-4, with D tentatively TRBD1 (5 bases). Per germline, CDR1 LGHNA and CDR2 YSLEER. V was clipped by 0 bases and J by 15 bases, with 18 bases between them. The CDR3 has 14 amino acids. CDR3 nucleotide sequence: TGCGCCAGCAGCCAAGACCCAAGTTCCAGGGTTCCGTACTTC. Residues: CASSQDPSSRVPYF.

In this sample, this clonotype turned up many times. The chain combines TRBV15 with TRBJ2-4; D is perhaps TRBD1 (5 bases). The germline V gene has CDR1 LNHNV and CDR2 YYDKDF (reference sequence). The CDR3 length is 12 residues. The germline V and J ends were trimmed by 6 bases and 8 bases, with 11 bases remaining between them. This chain's CDR3 is CATSKGADIQYF. The CDR3 nucleotides read TGTGCCACCAGTAAAGGGGCGGACATTCAGTACTTC.

The J gene is TRBJ2-5, the V gene TRBV9, with 12 nucleotides matching TRBD2. Per germline, CDR1 SGDLS and CDR2 YYNGEE. Germline trimming cut 4 bases from V and 5 bases from J; bases unmatched to any gene: 6. The CDR3 runs to 15 residues. The CDR3 region has the DNA TGTGCCAGCAGCCGGACTAGCGGGGCTTTGGAGACCCAGTACTTC. Its protein is CASSRTSGALETQYF. The full variable domain, in which reference TRBV9 and TRBJ2-5 provide the parts outside the CDR3, is DSGVTQTPKHLITATGQRVTLRCSPRSGDLSVYWYQQSLDQGLQFLIQYYNGEERAKGNILERFSAQQFPDLHSELNLSSLELGDSALYFCASSRTSGALETQYFGPGTRLLVL.

The table lists this clonotype with a few counts. The gene calls are TRBV20-1 and TRBJ1-2; D possibly corresponds to TRBD1 (6 bases). The CDR3 runs 12 residues. From germline, CDR1 is DFQATT and CDR2 SNEGSKA (reference sequence). The germline V and J ends were trimmed by 6 bases and 8 bases, with 16 bases remaining between them. The chain's CDR3 is CSATDRSNGYTF. CDR3 coding DNA: TGCAGTGCGACGGACAGATCGAACGGCTACACCTTC.

This clonotype was found many times. The rearrangement uses TRBV7-2 and TRBJ2-1, with D unclear. Per the germline V gene, CDR1 is SGHTA and CDR2 is FQGNSA. Trimming pared 4 bases from V and 9 bases from J, leaving 10 bases between. CDR3 length: 12 amino acids. This CDR3 is CASSSYPGEQFF. Here the CDR3 DNA reads TGTGCCAGCAGCTCCTATCCGGGTGAGCAGTTCTTC.

The chain is built from TRBV24-1 and TRBJ2-2; TRBD1 agrees at 11 bases. Germline V CDR1 and CDR2: KGHDR, SFDVKD. V dropped 6 bases and J dropped 4; count of bases not matched to a gene: 6. The CDR3 consists of 16 residues. The CDR3 sequence is CATSPTGTGGTGELFF. As DNA, the CDR3 is TGTGCCACCAGTCCTACCGGGACAGGGGGCACCGGGGAGCTGTTTTTT.

There are a few counts of this clonotype. This rearrangement joins TRBV7-9 to TRBJ2-7; a weak D match, TRBD2 (6 bases). The CDR3 consists of 17 residues. The germline V gene encodes CDR1 SEHNR and CDR2 FQNEAQ (reference sequence). The V end was cut by 4 bases, the J end by 0 bases, with 19 bases between. CDR3 coding DNA: TGTGCCAGCAGCTCACCCCCTCAGCGGGCTGTCTCCTACGAGCAGTACTTC. This sequence encodes CASSSPPQRAVSYEQYF.

This clonotype was picked up a small number of times. The chain has TRBV3-1 and TRBJ2-5; 7 nucleotides match TRBD2. Trimming removed 2 bases from V and 3 bases from J; junction bases left unmatched: 0. This CDR3 is built from 13 residues. Germline CDR1 is LGHDT and CDR2 is YNNKEL (reference sequence). CDR3 DNA sequence: TGTGCCAGCAGCCAACTAGCGGAAGAGACCCAGTACTTC. As protein: CASSQLAEETQYF.

This clonotype was seen only once. Germline and junction disagree at one end, which may indicate a read error. The chain has TRBV29-1 and TRBJ2-2; the D gene is possibly TRBD2 (5 bases). The length of the CDR3 is 11 residues. Germline V gene sequence: CDR1 SQVTM, CDR2 ANQGSEA. The CDR3, as DNA: TGCAGCGTTCCTTACACCGGGGAGCGGTTTTTT. It yields the protein CSVPYTGERFF.